A single sample is the source of the 5 T cell receptor beta chains below, sequenced in a study of T cell responses to AZD1222 COVID-19 vaccine. The method was immunoSEQ multiplex PCR; TCRdb's version includes in-frame clones alone and lacks a portion of them. The sample holds 70,000 to 80,000 clones, around 81% seen once. The sample was peripheral blood, taken 28 days after the second AZD1222 dose. The receptors here all came from an adult who received the AZD1222 COVID-19 vaccine.

This chain joins TRBV5-1 and TRBJ2-3; 7 nucleotides align to TRBD2. Germline V lookup: CDR1 SGHRS, CDR2 YFSETQ. The junction had 6 bases not matched to a gene; V was cut back by 1 base and J by 4 bases. CDR3 size: 15 residues. The CDR3 DNA follows: TGCGCCAGCAGCTTGACGGCGGGAGCACCAGATACGCAGTATTTT. It is translated as CASSLTAGAPDTQYF.

V is TRBV7-8 and J is TRBJ2-1; maybe TRBD1 (5 bases). CDR1 and CDR2 from the germline V gene are SGHVS and FQNEAQ. The CDR3 sequence is 13 residues long. V lost 1 base, J lost 10 bases, and 11 bases lay in between. CDR3: CASSLVDSLEQFF. In DNA form, the CDR3 reads TGTGCCAGCAGCTTAGTAGACAGCCTCGAGCAGTTCTTC.

This sequence joins TRBV6-5 and TRBJ1-2; tentatively, D is TRBD1 (5 bases). V shed 6 bases and J shed 7 bases, with 15 bases lying between them. This CDR3 contains 13 residues. The germline gives CDR1 MNHEY, CDR2 SVGAGI. The CDR3 DNA reads TGTGCCAGCAGCCTTGGGGGGGTTGTTGGCTACACCTTC. The encoded protein is CASSLGGVVGYTF.

This chain joins TRBV6-5 and TRBJ2-7; D ambiguous. Trimming shortened V by 6 bases and J by 2 bases, and 11 bases separated the two germline ends. Germline V gene lookup returns CDR1 MNHEY and CDR2 SVGAGI. The CDR3 spans 13 residues. CDR3 loop: CASRTHGTYEQYF. The CDR3 bases are TGTGCCAGCAGGACCCACGGAACCTACGAGCAGTACTTC.

This clone has a single count. The chain has TRBV11-2 and TRBJ2-7; D remains ambiguous. There are 12 residues in the CDR3. Germline CDR1 is SGHAT and CDR2 is FQNNGV. V shed 5 bases and J shed 3 bases, with 8 bases lying between them. CDR3 DNA: TGTGCCAGCAGCCCGTCCTTCTACGAGCAGTACTTC. This codes for CASSPSFYEQYF.